The present entry profiles one T cell receptor beta chain with its context. The antigen is undetermined. The data derive from a study of cytomegalovirus exposure and HLA in healthy donors. PCR amplification relied on 60 Vbeta primers (plus 13 Jbeta primers). Profiled with immunoSEQ multiplex PCR; TCRdb holds only in-frame clones, not every one. The sample lists more than 150,000 clones, about 79% occurring once. Overall study results and limits: Cytomegalovirus-associated status was assigned to approximately 160 TCR beta chains.

Germline CDR1 MDHEN, CDR2 SYDVKM. V lost 6 bases, J lost 9 bases, and 6 bases lay in between. There are 11 residues in the CDR3. The chain combines TRBV28 with TRBJ1-6, with no clear D. Specimen: PBMCs. The sequence was collected from a man aged 50-59 years in good health and CMV-seropositive. CDR3 in DNA: TGTGCCAGCAGCTATGTTTCACCCCTCCACTTT. Translation: CASSYVSPLHF. The full variable domain, its missing parts supplied by reference TRBV28 and TRBJ1-6, is DVKVTQSSRYLVKRTGEKVFLECVQDMDHENMFWYRQDPGLGLRLIYFSYDVKMKEKGDIPEGYSVSREKKERFSLILESASTNQTSMYLCASSYVSPLHFGNGTRLTVT.